This T cell receptor beta chain was captured by sequencing in a study of T cells in Graves' hyperthyroidism and ophthalmopathy. Looking at the study overall: Peripheral blood was acquired at first diagnosis, ahead of any therapy whatsoever.

The sample holds a few counts of this clonotype. Germline V gene sequence: CDR1 LNHNV, CDR2 YYDKDF (reference sequence). Trimming left V 1 base short and J 9 bases short, with 17 bases between. The CDR3 covers 15 residues. Amplified regions were TCR beta CDR3 sequences from RNA transcripts. Researchers ran a first-round RT-PCR on the TCR CDR3 using the HTBI primer set. TCRdb itself ran the multiplex PCR reads through MiXCR, one entry per CDR3 protein. Of roughly 550,000 distinct CDR3 sequences in the sample, 15% to 20% were seen once. This rearrangement joins TRBV15 to TRBJ2-3; tentatively, D is TRBD2 (5 bases). This TCR was sampled from a woman aged 25 to 39 with Graves' ophthalmopathy. Sequenced input: blood. Written as DNA, the CDR3 is TGTGCCACCAGCAGAGGCCCCTCTCTAGCTTCCACGCAGTATTTT. This encodes CATSRGPSLASTQYF.